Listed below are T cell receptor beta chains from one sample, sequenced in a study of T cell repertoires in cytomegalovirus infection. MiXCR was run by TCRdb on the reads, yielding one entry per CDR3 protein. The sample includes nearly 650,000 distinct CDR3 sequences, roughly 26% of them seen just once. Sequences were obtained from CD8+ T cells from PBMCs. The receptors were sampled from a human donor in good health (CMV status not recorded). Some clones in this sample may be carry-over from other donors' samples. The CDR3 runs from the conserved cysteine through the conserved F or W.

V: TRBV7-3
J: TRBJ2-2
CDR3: CASSLTPGMNTGELFF

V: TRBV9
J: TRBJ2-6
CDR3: CASSPILGGPASGGANVLTF

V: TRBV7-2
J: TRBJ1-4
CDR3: CASSRRGEGADEKLFF

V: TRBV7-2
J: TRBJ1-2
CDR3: CASSFGLLYGYTF

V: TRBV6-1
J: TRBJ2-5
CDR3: CASSQTFLRETQYF

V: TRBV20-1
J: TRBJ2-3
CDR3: CSARVTSTDTQYF

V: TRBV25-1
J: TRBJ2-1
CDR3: CASSRFKTYNEQFF

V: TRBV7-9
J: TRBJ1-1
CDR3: CASSHWNTEAFF

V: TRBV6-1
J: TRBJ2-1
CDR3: CASSPPKGPVLGEQFF

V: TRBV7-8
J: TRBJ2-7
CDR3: CASSSAPGQAGYEQYF